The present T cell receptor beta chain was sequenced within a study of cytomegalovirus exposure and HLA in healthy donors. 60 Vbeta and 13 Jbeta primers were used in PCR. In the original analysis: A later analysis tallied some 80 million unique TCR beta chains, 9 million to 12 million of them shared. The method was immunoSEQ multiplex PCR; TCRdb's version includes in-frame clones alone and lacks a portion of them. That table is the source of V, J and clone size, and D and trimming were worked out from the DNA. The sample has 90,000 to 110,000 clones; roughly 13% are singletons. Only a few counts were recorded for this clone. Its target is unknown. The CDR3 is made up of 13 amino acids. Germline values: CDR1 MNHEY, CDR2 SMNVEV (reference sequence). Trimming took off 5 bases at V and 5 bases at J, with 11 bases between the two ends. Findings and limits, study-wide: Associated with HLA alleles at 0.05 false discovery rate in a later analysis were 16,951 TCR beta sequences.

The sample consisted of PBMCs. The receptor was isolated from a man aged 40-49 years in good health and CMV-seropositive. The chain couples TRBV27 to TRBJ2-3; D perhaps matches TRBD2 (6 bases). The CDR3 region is CASSPRTKDTQYF. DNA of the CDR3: TGTGCCAGCAGTCCGAGGACTAAAGATACGCAGTATTTT.